The 2 T cell receptor beta chains below were found in one sample sequenced in a study of blood T cell repertoires in COVID-19 (dated by TCRdb to the early 2020s). Library preparation used the immunoSEQ multiplex PCR assay. TCRdb stores this immuneACCESS table with in-frame sequences only. Part of the clones is absent; in the studies checked, under half of the shortfall reflects unresolved V genes, and no reason is known for the rest. Within this sample are about 160,000 clones, with approximately 84% of them counted one time only. 20% to 25% of the sample is in the top ten clones. Sequencing used peripheral blood. The receptors stem from a woman of 80 years or more with acute or convalescent COVID-19.

J is TRBJ1-2 and V is TRBV19, with TRBD1 identical over 8 bases. Trimming cost V 6 bases and J 4 bases; bases outside gene matches: 4. Per germline, CDR1 LNHDA and CDR2 SQIVND (reference sequence). This CDR3 spans 13 amino acids. The CDR3 loop is CASRLTGVYGYTF. The CDR3 DNA sequence: TGTGCCAGTAGGCTGACAGGGGTCTATGGCTACACCTTC.

This sequence joins TRBV7-9 and TRBJ2-5; 7 bases fit TRBD2. J lost 3 bases, V lost 5 bases, and 12 bases had no gene match. The germline gives CDR1 SEHNR, CDR2 FQNEAQ (reference sequence). The CDR3 covers 16 residues. The CDR3 reads CASSPRGAGLEETQYF. In DNA, the CDR3 is TGTGCCAGCAGCCCTCGAGGAGCGGGATTGGAAGAGACCCAGTACTTC.